This T cell receptor beta chain was observed in a study of T cells of healthy individuals. The CDR3 has 16 residues. Germline values: CDR1 SNHLY, CDR2 FYNNEI. Trimming shortened V by 7 bases and J by 0 bases, and 16 bases separated the two germline ends. TCRdb itself ran the 5' RACE reads through MiXCR, one entry per CDR3 protein. The sample consists of 100,000 or so distinct CDR3 sequences, roughly a sixth of them appearing once. V and J are TRBV2 and TRBJ1-3; D not resolved. The TCR originated in a human donor in good health. This chain's CDR3 is CASTPRTYSSGNTIYF. The DNA of the CDR3 is TGTGCCAGCACCCCTAGGACGTATAGCTCTGGAAACACCATATATTTT.